One and the same sample provided the 26 T cell receptor beta chains below, sequenced in a study of multiple sclerosis patients with progressive multifocal leukoencephalopathy. Indicated time point: time of PML onset. TCRdb keeps only in-frame clones here, not all; method: immunoSEQ multiplex PCR. The data show approximately 27,000 clones, around 85% seen once. The specimen was PBMCs, collected from a patient treated with natalizumab. Receptor source: a woman aged 25 to 39 with progressive multifocal leukoencephalopathy.

The rearrangement joins TRBV19 to TRBJ1-2; D remains unclear. This CDR3 spans 13 amino acids. Germline V gives CDR1 LNHDA, CDR2 SQIVND (reference sequence). V lost 0 bases and J lost 3, with 5 bases in between. CDR3 bases: TGTGCCAGTAGTATAGATCATTACTATGGCTACACCTTC. This codes for CASSIDHYYGYTF.

This sequence joins TRBV7-9 and TRBJ2-7, with D uncertain. The CDR3 is 13 residues long. The germline V gene encodes CDR1 SEHNR and CDR2 FQNEAQ (reference sequence). V lost 1 base and J lost 4, with 8 bases in between. CDR3 loop: CASSLVPSYEQYF. The CDR3 region has the DNA TGTGCCAGCAGCTTAGTACCCTCATACGAGCAGTACTTC.

The CDR3 reads CASSVGGPGQPQHF. The CDR3 region has the DNA TGTGCCAGCAGTGTAGGGGGACCGGGTCAGCCCCAGCATTTT. The chain has TRBV25-1 and TRBJ1-5; a weak D match, TRBD1 (6 bases). Germline assignment: CDR1 MGHDK and CDR2 SYGVNS. V lost 4 bases and J 6 bases, leaving 13 bases between the germline ends. CDR3 size: 14 residues.

The V gene is TRBV2, the J gene TRBJ2-7; TRBD1 agrees at 8 bases. The CDR3 is made up of 15 amino acids. Germline CDR1 SNHLY, CDR2 FYNNEI. Trimming cost V 6 bases and J 4 bases; bases outside gene matches: 11. DNA of the CDR3: TGTGCCAGCAGCCCGGACAGGGAAGGCTTTTACGAGCAGTACTTC. Residues: CASSPDREGFYEQYF.

The V gene is TRBV11-3, the J gene TRBJ1-1, with 9 bases fitting TRBD1. The CDR3 has 13 residues. V was clipped by 4 bases and J by 7 bases; unmatched bases: 4. Germline V gene lookup returns CDR1 SGHNT and CDR2 YENEEA. CDR3 sequence (DNA): TGTGCCAGCAGCTCGCGGACAGGGGATGAAGCTTTCTTT. Translating gives CASSSRTGDEAFF.

The chain recombines TRBV19 with TRBJ1-4, with D possibly matching TRBD1 (6 bases). Germline values: CDR1 LNHDA, CDR2 SQIVND (reference sequence). CDR3 length equals 14 residues. Trimming cost V 10 bases and J 7 bases, with 19 bases left between them. The DNA for the CDR3 is TGTGCCATCGATGCGGGGGCTAAGGGTGAAAAACTGTTTTTT. Translated, it gives CAIDAGAKGEKLFF.

The chain uses TRBV28 and TRBJ1-5; D gene uncertain. Between the trimmed V and J ends, which lost 8 bases and 3 bases, there was a span of 14 bases. In germline, CDR1 is MDHEN, CDR2 SYDVKM. This CDR3 spans 14 amino acids. CDR3 region: CASDERRTNQPQHF. The CDR3 DNA is TGTGCCAGCGATGAGAGGCGGACCAATCAGCCCCAGCATTTT.

The chain is built from TRBV6-1 and TRBJ2-3, with 11 positions matching TRBD2. V lost 2 bases, J lost 4 bases, and 5 bases stayed unmatched. CDR3 length: 16 amino acids. CDR1 and CDR2 from the germline V gene are MNHNS and SASEGT. CDR3 sequence: CASSEQLAGDADTQYF. The CDR3, as DNA: TGTGCCAGCAGTGAACAACTAGCGGGAGATGCAGATACGCAGTATTTT.

J is TRBJ1-4 and V is TRBV5-5; tentative D call: TRBD1 (5 bases). The CDR3 runs to 15 residues. CDR1 is SGHKS and CDR2 is YYEKEE in the germline V gene (reference sequence). With 5 bases removed from V and 0 bases from J, the gap between germline ends came to 11 bases. The CDR3 loop is CASRRDAATNEKLFF. In nucleotides, the CDR3 is TGTGCCAGCAGACGGGACGCCGCAACTAATGAAAAACTGTTTTTT. The full variable domain, in which reference TRBV5-5 and TRBJ1-4 provide the parts outside the CDR3, is DAGVTQSPTHLIKTRGQQVTLRCSPISGHKSVSWYQQVLGQGPQFIFQYYEKEERGRGNFPDRFSARQFPNYSSELNVNALLLGDSALYLCASRRDAATNEKLFFGSGTQLSVL.

The rearrangement links TRBV5-1 to TRBJ2-3; TRBD2 matches at 7 bases. Trimming at V came to 0 bases and at J to 0 bases, leaving 4 bases not matched to a gene. The CDR3 contains 16 residues. In germline, CDR1 is SGHRS, CDR2 YFSETQ. The CDR3: CASSLAGSGSTDTQYF. CDR3 nucleotides: TGCGCCAGCAGCTTGGCCGGTAGCGGGAGCACAGATACGCAGTATTTT.

The V call is TRBV5-8, the J call TRBJ2-1; TRBD2 matches 8 bases. The V gene's germline CDR1 is SGHTS and CDR2 YDEGEE. This CDR3 contains 17 residues. The V gene end was trimmed by 0 bases and the J gene end by 8 bases; junction bases not matched to a gene: 13. In DNA form, the CDR3 reads TGTGCCAGCAGCTTGGTCGGTAGGCTAGCGGGTGCCGATGAGCAGTTCTTC. This sequence encodes CASSLVGRLAGADEQFF. Full variable domain (rest looked up from reference TRBV5-8 and TRBJ2-1): EAGVTQSPTHLIKTRGQQATLRCSPISGHTSVYWYQQALGLGLQFLLWYDEGEERNRGNFPPRFSGRQFPNYSSELNVNALELEDSALYLCASSLVGRLAGADEQFFGPGTRLTVL.

This sequence joins TRBV30 and TRBJ1-6; 8 nucleotides align to TRBD1. Trimming took 2 bases from V and 7 from J; bases not matched to a gene: 4. The CDR3 contains 14 residues. Germline assignment: CDR1 GTSNPN and CDR2 SVGIG (reference sequence). CDR3 sequence: CAWSSGQENSPLHF. DNA for the CDR3: TGTGCCTGGAGTTCGGGACAGGAGAATTCACCCCTCCACTTT.

The V call is TRBV18, the J call TRBJ2-2, with 7 bases aligning to TRBD1. The CDR3 spans 17 residues. V shed 3 bases, J shed 0 bases, and the junction held 7 bases outside the gene matches. Germline assignment: CDR1 KGHSH and CDR2 LQKENI. CDR3 coding DNA: TGTGCCAGCTCACCCCTCAGGCAGGGGGCGAACACCGGGGAGCTGTTTTTT. Its translation: CASSPLRQGANTGELFF. The entire variable domain, with the rest obtained from reference TRBV18 and TRBJ2-2, is as follows: NAGVMQNPRHLVRRRGQEARLRCSPMKGHSHVYWYRQLPEEGLKFMVYLQKENIIDESGMPKERFSAEFPKEGPSILRIQQVVRGDSAAYFCASSPLRQGANTGELFFGEGSRLTVL.

The chain recombines TRBV5-6 with TRBJ2-1; D unclear. Germline CDR1 SGHDT, CDR2 YYEEEE. This CDR3 has 12 residues. V was trimmed by 3 bases and J by 5 bases, leaving 6 bases between them. For the CDR3, the DNA is TGTGCCAGCAGCTCCGGTCACAATGAGCAGTTCTTC. It encodes CASSSGHNEQFF. Full variable domain (remainder filled in from reference TRBV5-6 and TRBJ2-1): DAGVTQSPTHLIKTRGQQVTLRCSPKSGHDTVSWYQQALGQGPQFIFQYYEEEERQRGNFPDRFSGHQFPNYSSELNVNALLLGDSALYLCASSSGHNEQFFGPGTRLTVL.

V is TRBV18 and J is TRBJ2-7; the D is unclear. Germline CDR1 and CDR2: KGHSH and LQKENI. The V end was cut by 2 bases, the J end by 3 bases, with 14 bases between. CDR3 length: 15 residues. The CDR3 DNA follows: TGTGCCAGCTCACCAGGTAGTGGCCCACTCTACGAGCAGTACTTC. Its translation is CASSPGSGPLYEQYF.

The V gene is TRBV30, the J gene TRBJ2-5; weak D call: TRBD1 (6 bases). The better agreement between TRBJ2-7 and the DNA end casts doubt on the J call. The CDR3 is 15 amino acids. Germline lookup yields CDR1 GTSNPN and CDR2 SVGIG (reference sequence). CDR3 nucleotides: TGTGCCTGGAGTCCCGCCGACAGGCTCCGGAACGAGCAGTACTTC. This translates into CAWSPADRLRNEQYF.

The chain is built from TRBV27 and TRBJ2-3; D is perhaps TRBD1 (6 bases). Germline V gene sequence: CDR1 MNHEY, CDR2 SMNVEV (reference sequence). Trimming cost V 5 bases and J 6 bases, with 15 bases left between them. The CDR3 loop spans 14 amino acids. The CDR3 loop is CASSTTGFLDTQYF. The CDR3 DNA reads TGTGCCAGCAGTACAACAGGGTTTTTGGATACGCAGTATTTT.

This chain connects TRBV28 to TRBJ2-3; TRBD2 is a possible D gene (6 bases). Between the trimmed V and J ends, which lost 6 bases and 2 bases, there was a span of 18 bases. There are 16 residues in the CDR3. Germline CDR1 reads MDHEN; CDR2 reads SYDVKM. The CDR3 DNA is TGTGCCAGCAGCTTAACCCTGCGGGGCCCCACAGATACGCAGTATTTT. Residues: CASSLTLRGPTDTQYF.

The CDR3 is CASSRQGYNSPLHF. DNA for the CDR3: TGTGCCAGCAGTCGACAGGGGTATAATTCACCCCTCCACTTT. V usage is TRBV28 and J usage is TRBJ1-6; 8 bases fit TRBD1. V lost 5 bases, J lost 4 bases, and 1 base stayed unmatched. Germline CDR1 reads MDHEN; CDR2 reads SYDVKM. The CDR3 runs to 14 residues.

V and J are TRBV30 and TRBJ2-5; 7 positions match TRBD1. Germline CDR1 reads GTSNPN; CDR2 reads SVGIG (reference sequence). The J segment lost 11 bases and the V segment lost 0 bases, leaving 9 bases of the junction unmatched. The CDR3 spans 13 residues. The CDR3 DNA is TGTGCCTGGAGTGTAGGGGCAGGGGGTGAGCAGTACTTC. This gives the protein CAWSVGAGGEQYF. The whole variable domain, remainder taken from reference TRBV30 and TRBJ2-5, is SQTIHQWPATLVQPVGSPLSLECTVEGTSNPNLYWYRQAAGRGLQLLFYSVGIGQISSEVPQNLSASRPQDRQFILSSKKLLLSDSGFYLCAWSVGAGGEQYFGPGTRLLVL.

The chain couples TRBV5-1 to TRBJ1-2, with D maybe TRBD1 (5 bases). Trimming cost V 1 base and J 1 base, with 11 bases left between them. Germline V gives CDR1 SGHRS, CDR2 YFSETQ. The CDR3 extends over 15 amino acids. The CDR3 nucleotides read TGCGCCAGCAGCTTGAACCAGGGCGTTAACTATGGCTACACCTTC. This codes for CASSLNQGVNYGYTF.

V and J are TRBV29-1 and TRBJ1-6; TRBD1 matches at 7 bases. From germline, CDR1 is SQVTM and CDR2 ANQGSEA. The CDR3 covers 13 residues. Trimming took 4 bases from V and 5 from J; bases not matched to a gene: 2. CDR3: CSVGTGDNSPLHF. The CDR3 DNA reads as TGCAGCGTTGGAACAGGGGATAATTCACCCCTCCACTTT.

A note on this clone: Other DNA variants within this sample encode the same CDR3. The J gene is TRBJ2-1, the V gene TRBV12-5; a weak D match, TRBD2 (6 bases). The V gene's germline CDR1 is LGHNT and CDR2 FRNRAP. The length of the CDR3 is 16 residues. Trimming pared 4 bases from V and 0 bases from J, leaving 13 bases between. DNA for the CDR3: TGTGCTAGTGGTTCGTCGATCGGGGGCTCCTACAATGAGCAGTTCTTC. Translation: CASGSSIGGSYNEQFF. Combining the CDR3 with reference TRBV12-5 and TRBJ2-1 gives the whole variable domain DARVTQTPRHKVTEMGQEVTMRCQPILGHNTVFWYRQTMMQGLELLAYFRNRAPLDDSGMPKDRFSAEMPDATLATLKIQPSEPRDSAVYFCASGSSIGGSYNEQFFGPGTRLTVL.

This clone was detected once. The gene calls are TRBV5-4 and TRBJ1-3; TRBD1 might be the D (6 bases). The CDR3 has 17 amino acids. The V end lost 7 bases, the J end lost 4 bases, and 24 bases lay between the germline ends. Germline V gives CDR1 SGHNT, CDR2 YYREEE (reference sequence). The CDR3 is CASAHTGTTRGGNTIYF. CDR3 nucleotides: TGTGCCAGCGCTCATACAGGGACTACAAGGGGAGGAAACACCATATATTTT.

The rearrangement links TRBV6-4 to TRBJ2-3; D possibly corresponds to TRBD1 (6 bases). Germline V CDR1 and CDR2: MRHNA, SNTAGT. The CDR3 runs 16 residues. Trimming took off 3 bases at V and 1 base at J, with 14 bases between the two ends. The CDR3 loop reads CASSEGFEGGTDTQYF. CDR3 in DNA: TGTGCCAGCAGTGAAGGTTTTGAGGGGGGCACAGATACGCAGTATTTT.

This clone came up once. CDR3 protein: CAGKGGGSYEQYF. CDR3 nucleotides: TGTGCCGGCAAGGGCGGGGGCTCCTACGAGCAGTACTTC. The chain recombines TRBV11-2 with TRBJ2-7, with 7 nucleotides matching TRBD2. Germline V gene data show CDR1 as SGHAT and CDR2 as FQNNGV. This CDR3 is built from 13 residues. Unmatched junction bases numbered 7, after V lost 11 bases and J lost 0 bases.